This T cell receptor beta chain stems from a study of blood T cell repertoires in COVID-19. Study background: Samples of COVID-19 (acute and convalescent) were obtained from the United States, Italy and Spain.

Enrolled through a virtual design, the participants were between roughly 18 and 95 years of age and came from about two dozen US areas. Self-reported history from a screening survey and questionnaire set each donor's cohort. The CDR3 loop spans 19 amino acids. Per the germline V gene, CDR1 is SGHAT and CDR2 is FQNNGV. Trimming removed 4 bases from V and 6 bases from J, with 28 bases in between. Produced via immunoSEQ multiplex PCR; TCRdb's table is partial and in-frame only. The sample consists of about 250,000 clones, roughly four fifths of them appearing once. The sample was PBMCs or T cells enriched from blood (not recorded which). V is TRBV11-2 and J is TRBJ2-1; D possibly corresponds to TRBD2 (7 bases). This TCR came from a woman in her 40s who had been exposed to COVID-19. The CDR3 protein is CASSSLGRGGRLGFNEQFF. DNA of the CDR3: TGTGCCAGCAGCTCCCTAGGGCGCGGGGGCCGCTTGGGGTTCAATGAGCAGTTCTTC. Complete variable domain (other parts from reference TRBV11-2 and TRBJ2-1): EAGVAQSPRYKIIEKRQSVAFWCNPISGHATLYWYQQILGQGPKLLIQFQNNGVVDDSQLPKDRFSAERLKGVDSTLKIQPAKLEDSAVYLCASSSLGRGGRLGFNEQFFGPGTRLTVL.